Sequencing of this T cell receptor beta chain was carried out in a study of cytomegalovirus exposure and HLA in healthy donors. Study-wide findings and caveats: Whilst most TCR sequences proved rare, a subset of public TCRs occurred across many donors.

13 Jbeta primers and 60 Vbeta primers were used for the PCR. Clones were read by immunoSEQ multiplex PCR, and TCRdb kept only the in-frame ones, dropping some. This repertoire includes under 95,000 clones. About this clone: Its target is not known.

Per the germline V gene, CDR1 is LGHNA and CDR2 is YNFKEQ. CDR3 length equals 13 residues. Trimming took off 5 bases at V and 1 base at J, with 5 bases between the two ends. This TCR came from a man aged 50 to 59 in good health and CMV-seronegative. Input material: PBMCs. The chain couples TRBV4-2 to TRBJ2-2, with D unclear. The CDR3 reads CASSSENTGELFF. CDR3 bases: TGTGCCAGCAGCTCAGAGAACACCGGGGAGCTGTTTTTT.